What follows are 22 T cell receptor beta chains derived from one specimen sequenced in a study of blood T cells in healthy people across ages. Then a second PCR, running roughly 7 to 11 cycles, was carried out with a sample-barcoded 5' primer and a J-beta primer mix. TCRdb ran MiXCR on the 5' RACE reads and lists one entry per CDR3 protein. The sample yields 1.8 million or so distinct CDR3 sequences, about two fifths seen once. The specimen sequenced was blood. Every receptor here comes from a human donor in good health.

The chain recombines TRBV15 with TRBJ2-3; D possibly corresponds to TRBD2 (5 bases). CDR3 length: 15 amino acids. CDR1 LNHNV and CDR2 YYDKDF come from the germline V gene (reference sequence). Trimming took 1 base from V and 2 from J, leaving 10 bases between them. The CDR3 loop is CATSRVEGFTDTQYF. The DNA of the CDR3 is TGTGCCACCAGCAGAGTTGAGGGCTTCACAGATACGCAGTATTTT. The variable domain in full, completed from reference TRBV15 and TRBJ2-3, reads DAMVIQNPRYQVTQFGKPVTLSCSQTLNHNVMYWYQQKSSQAPKLLFHYYDKDFNNEADTPDNFQSRRPNTSFCFLDIRSPGLGDTAMYLCATSRVEGFTDTQYFGPGTRLTVL.

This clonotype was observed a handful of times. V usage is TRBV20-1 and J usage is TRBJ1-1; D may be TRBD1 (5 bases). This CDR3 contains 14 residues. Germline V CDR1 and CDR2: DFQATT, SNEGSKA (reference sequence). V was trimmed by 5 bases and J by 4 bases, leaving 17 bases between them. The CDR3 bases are TGCAGTGCTTTGGGGTTAGGGGTAGTCACTGAAGCTTTCTTT. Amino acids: CSALGLGVVTEAFF.

The CDR3 sequence is CASSLVGRRNSPLHF. CDR3 coding DNA: TGTGCCAGCAGCTTGGTGGGGCGGAGGAATTCACCCCTCCACTTT. The chain recombines TRBV5-6 with TRBJ1-6, with D possibly being TRBD1 (5 bases). This CDR3 has 15 amino acids. Per germline, CDR1 SGHDT and CDR2 YYEEEE. The V and J ends lost 0 bases and 7 bases respectively, with 11 bases between them.

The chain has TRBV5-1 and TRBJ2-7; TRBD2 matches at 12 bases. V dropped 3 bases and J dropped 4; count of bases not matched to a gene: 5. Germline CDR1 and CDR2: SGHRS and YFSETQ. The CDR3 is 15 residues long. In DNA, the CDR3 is TGCGCCAGCAGCTCGGAAGGACTAGCGGGGTACGAGCAGTACTTC. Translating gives CASSSEGLAGYEQYF.

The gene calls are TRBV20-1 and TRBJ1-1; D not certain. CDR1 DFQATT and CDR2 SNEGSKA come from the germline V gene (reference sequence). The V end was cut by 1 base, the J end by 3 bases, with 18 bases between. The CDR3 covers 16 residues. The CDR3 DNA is TGCAGTGCTAGAGGGCTAAGGAGGGCGACGGACACTGAAGCTTTCTTT. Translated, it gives CSARGLRRATDTEAFF.

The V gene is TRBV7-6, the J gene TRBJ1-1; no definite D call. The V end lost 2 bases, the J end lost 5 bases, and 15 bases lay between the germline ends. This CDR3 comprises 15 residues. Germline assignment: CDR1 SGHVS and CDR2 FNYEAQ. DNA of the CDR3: TGTGCCAGCAGCTTATTTCCGGGGAGGGAGACTGAAGCTTTCTTT. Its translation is CASSLFPGRETEAFF.

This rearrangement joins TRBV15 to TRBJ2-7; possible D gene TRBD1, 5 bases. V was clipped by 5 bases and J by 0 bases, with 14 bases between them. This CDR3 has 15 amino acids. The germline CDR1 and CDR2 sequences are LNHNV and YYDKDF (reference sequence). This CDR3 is CATSGTGRNSYEQYF. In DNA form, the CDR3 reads TGTGCCACCAGCGGAACAGGACGCAACTCCTACGAGCAGTACTTC.

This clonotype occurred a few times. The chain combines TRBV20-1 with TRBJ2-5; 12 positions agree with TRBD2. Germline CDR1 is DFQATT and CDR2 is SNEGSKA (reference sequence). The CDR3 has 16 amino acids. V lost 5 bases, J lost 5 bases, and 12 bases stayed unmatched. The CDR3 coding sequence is TGCAGTGCTTCAGCCCCGACTAGCGGGGGTGGGGAGACCCAGTACTTC. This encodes CSASAPTSGGGETQYF.

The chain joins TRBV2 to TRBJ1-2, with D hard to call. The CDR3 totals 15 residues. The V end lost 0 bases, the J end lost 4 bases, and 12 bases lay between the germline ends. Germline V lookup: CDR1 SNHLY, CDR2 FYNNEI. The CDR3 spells CASSEAGPLAYGYTF. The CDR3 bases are TGTGCCAGCAGTGAAGCTGGGCCATTAGCCTATGGCTACACCTTC.

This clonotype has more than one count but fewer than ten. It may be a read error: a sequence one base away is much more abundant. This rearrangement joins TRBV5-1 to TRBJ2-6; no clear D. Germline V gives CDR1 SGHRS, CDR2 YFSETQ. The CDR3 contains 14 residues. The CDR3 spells CTSSTAAGANVLTF. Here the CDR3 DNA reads TGCACCAGCAGCACGGCCGCTGGGGCCAACGTCCTGACTTTC.

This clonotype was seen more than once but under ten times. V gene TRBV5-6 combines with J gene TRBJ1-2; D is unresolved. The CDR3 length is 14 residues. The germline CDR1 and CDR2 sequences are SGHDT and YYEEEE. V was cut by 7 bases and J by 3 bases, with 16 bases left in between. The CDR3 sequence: CASGPMGSHYGYTF. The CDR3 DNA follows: TGTGCCAGCGGCCCCATGGGGAGCCACTATGGCTACACCTTC.

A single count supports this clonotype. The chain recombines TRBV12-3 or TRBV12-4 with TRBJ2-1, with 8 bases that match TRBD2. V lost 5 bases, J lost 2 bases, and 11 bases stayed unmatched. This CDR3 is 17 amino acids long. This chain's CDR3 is CASSPQWRGETYNEQFF. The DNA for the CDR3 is TGTGCCAGCAGTCCCCAGTGGCGGGGGGAGACCTACAATGAGCAGTTCTTC.

This CDR3 is CASSSLIKGSPHEETQYF. The CDR3 DNA sequence: TGTGCCAGCAGCAGCTTAATTAAGGGATCTCCCCATGAAGAGACCCAGTACTTC. The gene calls are TRBV7-3 and TRBJ2-5; D is ambiguous. Germline CDR1 reads SGHTA; CDR2 reads FQGTGA. With 5 bases removed from V and 3 bases from J, the gap between germline ends came to 25 bases. CDR3 size: 18 residues.

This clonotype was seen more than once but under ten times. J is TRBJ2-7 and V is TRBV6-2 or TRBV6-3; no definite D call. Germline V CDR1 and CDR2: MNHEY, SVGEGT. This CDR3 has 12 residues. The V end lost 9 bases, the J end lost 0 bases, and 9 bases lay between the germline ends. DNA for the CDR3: TGTGCCAGTGAGGCAAGCTCCTACGAGCAGTACTTC. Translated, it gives CASEASSYEQYF.

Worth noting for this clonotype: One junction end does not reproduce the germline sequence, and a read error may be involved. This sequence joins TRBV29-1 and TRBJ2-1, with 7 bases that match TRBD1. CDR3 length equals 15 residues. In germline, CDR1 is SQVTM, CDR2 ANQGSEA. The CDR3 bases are TGCAGCGTCGCACAGGGGCCCGGCTCCTACAATGCGCAGTTCTTC. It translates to CSVAQGPGSYNAQFF.

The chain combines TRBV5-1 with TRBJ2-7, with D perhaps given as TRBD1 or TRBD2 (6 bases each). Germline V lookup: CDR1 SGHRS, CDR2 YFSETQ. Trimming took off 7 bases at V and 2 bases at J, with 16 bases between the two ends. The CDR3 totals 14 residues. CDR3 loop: CASFETGAPYEQYF. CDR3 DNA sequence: TGCGCCAGCTTCGAGACGGGGGCCCCCTACGAGCAGTACTTC. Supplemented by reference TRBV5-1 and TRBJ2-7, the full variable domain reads KAGVTQTPRYLIKTRGQQVTLSCSPISGHRSVSWYQQTPGQGLQFLFEYFSETQRNKGNFPGRFSGRQFSNSRSEMNVSTLELGDSALYLCASFETGAPYEQYFGPGTRLTVT.

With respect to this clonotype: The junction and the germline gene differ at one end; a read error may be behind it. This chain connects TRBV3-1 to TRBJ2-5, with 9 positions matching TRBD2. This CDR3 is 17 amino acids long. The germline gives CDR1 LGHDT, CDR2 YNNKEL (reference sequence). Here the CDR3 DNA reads TGTACCAGCAGCCAAGGTGGGGCGGGGGGGCGAGAAGAGACCCAGTACTTC. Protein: CTSSQGGAGGREETQYF.

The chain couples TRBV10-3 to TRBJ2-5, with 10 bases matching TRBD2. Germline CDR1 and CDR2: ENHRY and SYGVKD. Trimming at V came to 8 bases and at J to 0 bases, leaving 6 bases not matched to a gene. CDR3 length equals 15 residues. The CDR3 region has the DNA TGTGCCATCTGGGGGGGACTAGCGAACCAAGAGACCCAGTACTTC. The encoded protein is CAIWGGLANQETQYF.

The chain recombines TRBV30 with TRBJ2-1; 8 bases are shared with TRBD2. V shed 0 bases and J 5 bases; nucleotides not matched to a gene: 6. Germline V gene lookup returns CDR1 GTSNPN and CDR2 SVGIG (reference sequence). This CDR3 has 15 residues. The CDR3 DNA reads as TGTGCCTGGAGTGTAGGAGCGGGGGCAAACAATGAGCAGTTCTTC. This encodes CAWSVGAGANNEQFF.

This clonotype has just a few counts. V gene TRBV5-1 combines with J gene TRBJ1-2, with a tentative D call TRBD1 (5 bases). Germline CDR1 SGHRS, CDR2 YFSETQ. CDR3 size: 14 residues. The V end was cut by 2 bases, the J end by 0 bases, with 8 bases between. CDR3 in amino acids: CASSFDSSNYGYTF. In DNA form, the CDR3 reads TGCGCCAGCAGCTTCGACAGCTCTAACTATGGCTACACCTTC.

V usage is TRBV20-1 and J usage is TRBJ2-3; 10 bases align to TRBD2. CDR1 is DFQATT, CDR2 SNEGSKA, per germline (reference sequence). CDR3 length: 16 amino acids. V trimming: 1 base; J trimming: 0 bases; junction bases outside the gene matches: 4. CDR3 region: CSARGPGLASTDTQYF. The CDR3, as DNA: TGCAGTGCTAGAGGACCGGGACTAGCGAGCACAGATACGCAGTATTTT.

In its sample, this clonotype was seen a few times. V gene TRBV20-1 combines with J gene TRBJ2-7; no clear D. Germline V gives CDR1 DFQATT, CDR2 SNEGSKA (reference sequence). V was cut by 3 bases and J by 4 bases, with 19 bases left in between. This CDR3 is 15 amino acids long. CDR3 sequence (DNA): TGCAGTGCTAGTCTAACGTACGGTCAAAGGTACGAGCAGTACTTC. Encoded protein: CSASLTYGQRYEQYF.